Following are 18 T cell receptor beta chains from one sample sequenced in a study of shared clonotypes between healthy human individuals. Using immunoSEQ multiplex PCR, the repertoire was profiled, and TCRdb retains in-frame clones only, with some absent. The sample holds some 650,000 clones; approximately 97% are singletons and the top ten take roughly 0.05%. The specimen was naive CD4+ T cells sorted from blood. Subset in this sample: CD45RA+ positively selected. The receptors originated from a woman aged 30 to 39 in good health.

V usage is TRBV29-1 and J usage is TRBJ1-1, with D perhaps matching TRBD1 (6 bases). The germline gives CDR1 SQVTM, CDR2 ANQGSEA. The V gene lost 3 bases and the J gene lost 3 bases, with 14 bases spanning the gap. The CDR3 length is 14 residues. DNA of the CDR3: TGCAGCGTTGAGAAGCGACAGGCCGACACTGAAGCTTTCTTT. Translated: CSVEKRQADTEAFF.

CDR3 protein: CASSLGGPSLAKNIQYF. In nucleotides, the CDR3 is TGCGCCAGCAGCTTGGGGGGTCCTAGCCTAGCCAAAAACATTCAGTACTTC. The rearrangement joins TRBV5-1 to TRBJ2-4; TRBD2 is a possible D gene (5 bases). V was cut by 0 bases and J by 0 bases, with 13 bases left in between. Germline V CDR1 and CDR2: SGHRS, YFSETQ. This CDR3 region has 17 residues.

The J gene is TRBJ1-4, the V gene TRBV6-5; D unresolved. The CDR3 covers 16 residues. Germline loops: CDR1 MNHEY, CDR2 SVGAGI. V shed 3 bases and J shed 0 bases, with 11 bases lying between them. The CDR3 DNA reads as TGTGCCAGCAGTTATGGAACGCCGGCAACTAATGAAAAACTGTTTTTT. Its translation: CASSYGTPATNEKLFF.

The chain couples TRBV5-1 to TRBJ2-3; tentatively, D is TRBD2 (6 bases). V was pared by 0 bases and J by 0 bases, with 11 bases between. This CDR3 is built from 16 residues. Germline V CDR1 and CDR2: SGHRS, YFSETQ. CDR3 loop: CASSLEVGTSTDTQYF. Written as DNA, the CDR3 is TGCGCCAGCAGCTTGGAGGTGGGGACTAGCACAGATACGCAGTATTTT. Full variable domain (rest looked up from reference TRBV5-1 and TRBJ2-3): KAGVTQTPRYLIKTRGQQVTLSCSPISGHRSVSWYQQTPGQGLQFLFEYFSETQRNKGNFPGRFSGRQFSNSRSEMNVSTLELGDSALYLCASSLEVGTSTDTQYFGPGTRLTVL.

The gene calls are TRBV4-1 and TRBJ2-5, with TRBD2 matching 12 bases. Per germline, CDR1 MGHRA and CDR2 YSYEKL. V dropped 0 bases and J dropped 5; count of bases not matched to a gene: 7. The CDR3 loop spans 17 amino acids. The CDR3 sequence: CASSQEPLAGGSETQYF. The CDR3 bases are TGCGCCAGCAGCCAAGAGCCACTAGCGGGAGGTAGTGAGACCCAGTACTTC.

This rearrangement joins TRBV7-8 to TRBJ1-1; 7 bases map to TRBD1. V gave up 5 bases and J gave up 4 bases; unmatched junction bases: 7. The germline V gene has CDR1 SGHVS and CDR2 FQNEAQ. The CDR3 is made up of 14 amino acids. CDR3 region: CASSVQGPSTEAFF. The CDR3 region has the DNA TGTGCCAGCAGCGTACAGGGGCCGAGCACTGAAGCTTTCTTT.

J is TRBJ2-7 and V is TRBV27, with D maybe TRBD1 (6 bases). V lost 5 bases to trimming and J lost 5 bases, with 19 bases between them. CDR3 length: 15 amino acids. Germline assignment: CDR1 MNHEY and CDR2 SMNVEV (reference sequence). The chain's CDR3 is CASSPRTGFWNEQYF. For the CDR3, the DNA is TGTGCCAGCAGTCCACGTACAGGGTTCTGGAACGAGCAGTACTTC.

This chain uses TRBV19 with TRBJ2-3, with TRBD1 matching 8 bases. Germline lookup yields CDR1 LNHDA and CDR2 SQIVND (reference sequence). This CDR3 contains 16 residues. Losses at the gene ends were 6 bases for V and 6 bases for J; bases not matched to a gene: 14. CDR3 sequence (DNA): TGTGCCAGTAGCCTTACACCGACAGGGGCGGTCGATACGCAGTATTTT. Translated, it gives CASSLTPTGAVDTQYF. The entire variable domain, with the rest obtained from reference TRBV19 and TRBJ2-3, is as follows: DGGITQSPKYLFRKEGQNVTLSCEQNLNHDAMYWYRQDPGQGLRLIYYSQIVNDFQKGDIAEGYSVSREKKESFPLTVTSAQKNPTAFYLCASSLTPTGAVDTQYFGPGTRLTVL.

In the case of this clone: This CDR3 is also generated by other DNA sequences in the sample. The chain recombines TRBV9 with TRBJ2-7; 7 nucleotides agree with TRBD1. Trimming took 3 bases from V and 0 from J; bases not matched to a gene: 6. The germline V gene encodes CDR1 SGDLS and CDR2 YYNGEE. The CDR3 runs to 15 residues. CDR3 protein: CASSARTGSSYEQYF. The CDR3 coding sequence is TGTGCCAGCAGCGCCCGGACAGGAAGCTCCTACGAGCAGTACTTC.

J is TRBJ1-2 and V is TRBV28; possibly TRBD1 for D (6 bases). V shed 3 bases and J shed 4 bases, with 15 bases lying between them. Germline V CDR1 and CDR2: MDHEN, SYDVKM. This CDR3 has 15 amino acids. The CDR3 bases are TGTGCCAGCAGTTTGGGGGGCGCGGACACCTATGGCTACACCTTC. Protein sequence: CASSLGGADTYGYTF.

V usage is TRBV28 and J usage is TRBJ1-1; D gene ambiguous. V lost 3 bases to trimming and J lost 11 bases, with 16 bases between them. The CDR3 length is 13 residues. The germline V gene has CDR1 MDHEN and CDR2 SYDVKM. The CDR3, as DNA: TGTGCCAGCAGTTTCTCCGTCCCCTTGGATGCTTTCTTT. This codes for CASSFSVPLDAFF.

This chain links TRBV28 with TRBJ2-6; D remains unclear. The CDR3 is 16 amino acids. The V end was cut by 8 bases, the J end by 0 bases, with 14 bases between. Per the germline V gene, CDR1 is MDHEN and CDR2 is SYDVKM. CDR3 sequence: CASVGGDSSGANVLTF. The CDR3 DNA reads as TGTGCCAGCGTCGGCGGAGATAGCTCTGGGGCCAACGTCCTGACTTTC.

The chain links TRBV6-1 to TRBJ2-3, with 9 bases identical to TRBD2. Trimming took 6 bases from V and 4 from J; bases not matched to a gene: 8. CDR1 is MNHNS, CDR2 SASEGT, per germline. CDR3 length: 15 amino acids. The CDR3 region has the DNA TGTGCCAGCAGCAATAGCGGGAGTAGTCCAGATACGCAGTATTTT. Protein product: CASSNSGSSPDTQYF.

This clone was seen just once. The V call is TRBV9, the J call TRBJ2-1, with D perhaps TRBD2 (5 bases). CDR1 SGDLS and CDR2 YYNGEE come from the germline V gene. V lost 6 bases and J 8 bases, leaving 33 bases between the germline ends. This CDR3 is 19 amino acids long. In DNA, the CDR3 is TGTGCCAGCACGGGTGACGTATCGTGTATAGCGATACCCTTCGATGAGCAGTTCTTC. It yields the protein CASTGDVSCIAIPFDEQFF.

The chain links TRBV2 to TRBJ1-1; D is undetermined. The CDR3 totals 16 residues. Germline V lookup: CDR1 SNHLY, CDR2 FYNNEI. V was shortened by 2 bases and J by 1 base, with 14 bases between the two germline ends. CDR3 in amino acids: CASSEQAVSTNTEAFF. The CDR3 DNA is TGTGCCAGCAGTGAACAGGCGGTTTCGACGAACACTGAAGCTTTCTTT.

The V call is TRBV4-2, the J call TRBJ2-3; TRBD2 matches 14 bases. The CDR3 runs to 18 residues. Losses at the gene ends were 0 bases for V and 0 bases for J; bases not matched to a gene: 2. Germline assignment: CDR1 LGHNA and CDR2 YNFKEQ. The CDR3 loop reads CASSQDGTSGGSTDTQYF. The CDR3 DNA sequence: TGTGCCAGCAGCCAAGATGGGACTAGCGGGGGTAGCACAGATACGCAGTATTTT.

This clone was detected once. The chain uses TRBV2 and TRBJ2-3, with a possible D match to TRBD2 (5 bases). CDR1 is SNHLY, CDR2 FYNNEI, per germline. Trimming stripped 5 bases from V and 2 bases from J, with 17 bases between. The CDR3 covers 16 residues. The CDR3 DNA reads as TGTGCCAGCAGTAAAGGACTGGAAGCTTACACAGATACGCAGTATTTT. Its protein is CASSKGLEAYTDTQYF.

The chain uses TRBV7-7 and TRBJ2-5; a possible D gene is TRBD1 (5 bases). This CDR3 is built from 16 residues. V lost 1 base, J lost 4 bases, and 16 bases lay in between. Germline CDR1 reads SSHAT; CDR2 reads FNYEAQ (reference sequence). The CDR3 region has the DNA TGTGCCAGCAGCTTAGGGGTGGGGCTGGGTGGAGAGACCCAGTACTTC. Translation gives CASSLGVGLGGETQYF.